This is a list of T cell receptor beta chains from one sample in a study of CD8 T cells in ankylosing spondylitis. MiXCR, run by TCRdb on the 5' RACE reads, gives a single entry per CDR3 protein. In the table there are about 540,000 distinct CDR3 sequences, over 9.5% of which are singletons. The specimen sequenced was blood, either unsorted or a sorted T cell fraction (not recorded which). The receptors were sampled from a male donor with ankylosing spondylitis. CDR3s include the opening cysteine and the closing phenylalanine or tryptophan. D genes are given only for firm matches. A row's size may be missing; if present it is once, few, many or a size class.

DNA: TGTGCCAGCAGTTCCACATGGGCGGGAAGCCTGGCGAATGAGCAGTTCTTC
CDR3: CASSSTWAGSLANEQFF
V: TRBV27
J: TRBJ2-1
D: NA
size: NA

DNA: TGTGCCAGCAGTACATCTCGGGGGAGCACTGAAGCTTTCTTT
CDR3: CASSTSRGSTEAFF
V: TRBV5-6
J: TRBJ1-1
D: NA
size: few

DNA: TGTGCCTGGAGTAAGGGGGGCTGGAATAATTCACCCCTCCACTTT
CDR3: CAWSKGGWNNSPLHF
V: TRBV30
J: TRBJ1-6
D: NA
size: few

DNA: TGTGCCAGCAGCCCTTGGGGCCATATAGCAGATACGCAGTATTTT
CDR3: CASSPWGHIADTQYF
V: TRBV7-8
J: TRBJ2-3
D: NA
size: few

DNA: TGTGCCAGCAGAACGGGAGGCGGGGAGGCCCAGTACTTC
CDR3: CASRTGGGEAQYF
V: TRBV6-1
J: TRBJ2-5
D: TRBD2
size: NA

DNA: TGTGCCAGCAGCCCCCGGACAAGGACGAACACCGGGGAGCTGTTTTTT
CDR3: CASSPRTRTNTGELFF
V: TRBV5-6
J: TRBJ2-2
D: NA
size: NA

DNA: TGTGCCAGCAGTTACTCGATCACGAGGACCGGGGAGCTGTTTTTT
CDR3: CASSYSITRTGELFF
V: TRBV6-5
J: TRBJ2-2
D: NA
size: NA

DNA: TGCAGCGTTGTAGCGGGGGCTGGGGAAAAACTGTTTTTT
CDR3: CSVVAGAGEKLFF
V: TRBV29-1
J: TRBJ1-4
D: NA
size: few

DNA: TGTGCCAGCAGTTCCAATCGGGACACTGAAGCTTTCTTT
CDR3: CASSSNRDTEAFF
V: TRBV7-9
J: TRBJ1-1
D: NA
size: NA

DNA: TGTGCCACCAGCAGAGCTCGGGCCAGCTCCTACAATGAGCAGTTCTTC
CDR3: CATSRARASSYNEQFF
V: TRBV15
J: TRBJ2-1
D: NA
size: few

DNA: TGCGCCAGCGCGATCGGGACAGGGAGTCAGCCCCAGCATTTT
CDR3: CASAIGTGSQPQHF
V: TRBV5-1
J: TRBJ1-5
D: TRBD1
size: NA

DNA: TGTGCCAGCAGCTTAGGTCCTAGCGGGGGGGACGAGCAGTACTTC
CDR3: CASSLGPSGGDEQYF
V: TRBV7-6
J: TRBJ2-7
D: TRBD2
size: NA

DNA: TGCGCCAGCAGTGACCCGACAGGGGAATCCGTTGAGGAGACCCAGTACTTC
CDR3: CASSDPTGESVEETQYF
V: TRBV10-1
J: TRBJ2-5
D: TRBD1
size: few

DNA: TGCGCCAGCAGCCCTATGCTAGCGGGGTCCTACAATGAGCAGTTCTTC
CDR3: CASSPMLAGSYNEQFF
V: TRBV5-1
J: TRBJ2-1
D: TRBD2
size: many

DNA: TGTGCCAGCAGCCAACGGGGGGGCCAAGAGCAGTTCTTC
CDR3: CASSQRGGQEQFF
V: TRBV3-1
J: TRBJ2-1
D: TRBD2
size: few

DNA: TGTGCCAGCAGACAGGGACAGGGGGCCTACGAGCAGTACTTC
CDR3: CASRQGQGAYEQYF
V: TRBV12-3/TRBV12-4
J: TRBJ2-7
D: TRBD1
size: many

DNA: TGTGCCAGCAGGACCGGGGGGTTCTATGGCTACACCTTC
CDR3: CASRTGGFYGYTF
V: TRBV5-6
J: TRBJ1-2
D: NA
size: few

DNA: TGTGCCAGCAGCCAAACGGGACTAGCGGGAGTAAATGAGCAGTTCTTC
CDR3: CASSQTGLAGVNEQFF
V: TRBV3-1
J: TRBJ2-1
D: TRBD2
size: NA

DNA: TGTGCCAGCAGCCCCCACGTCGGGGAGCTGTTTTTT
CDR3: CASSPHVGELFF
V: TRBV11-3
J: TRBJ2-2
D: NA
size: NA

DNA: TGTGCCAGCAGCTTAGAACTAGGGCTAGGCGAGCAGTACTTC
CDR3: CASSLELGLGEQYF
V: TRBV7-7
J: TRBJ2-7
D: NA
size: few

DNA: TGTGCCACCATGGCCGAGAGCTCCTACAATGAGCAGTTCTTC
CDR3: CATMAESSYNEQFF
V: TRBV24-1
J: TRBJ2-1
D: NA
size: NA

DNA: TGCGCCAGCAGCTTGAGTAGTGGTGGTTACACTGAAGCTTTCTTT
CDR3: CASSLSSGGYTEAFF
V: TRBV5-1
J: TRBJ1-1
D: NA
size: many

DNA: TGTGCCAGTAGTATAGACCCTGGCCGAGATACGCAGTATTTT
CDR3: CASSIDPGRDTQYF
V: TRBV19
J: TRBJ2-3
D: NA
size: NA

DNA: TGTGCCAGCAGTGGGGCAGGGGGTTTTAATCAGCCCCAGCATTTT
CDR3: CASSGAGGFNQPQHF
V: TRBV27
J: TRBJ1-5
D: TRBD1
size: few

DNA: TGCAGTGCTCCCTCCGGGCTTCAGAGATTCGGCACTGAAGCTTTCTTT
CDR3: CSAPSGLQRFGTEAFF
V: TRBV20-1
J: TRBJ1-1
D: NA
size: NA

DNA: TGTGCCAGCAGTTCTACCGGGACAGGGGAGCGTCAGCCCCAGCATTTT
CDR3: CASSSTGTGERQPQHF
V: TRBV12-3/TRBV12-4
J: TRBJ1-5
D: TRBD1
size: few

DNA: TGCGCCAGCAGCTTGGCCGAGGGAGGTAGCAATGAGCAGTTCTTC
CDR3: CASSLAEGGSNEQFF
V: TRBV5-1
J: TRBJ2-1
D: NA
size: NA

DNA: TGCAGTGCTCAGACGCTAGCGGGAGGCCCAAAGAACACCGGGGAGCTGTTTTTT
CDR3: CSAQTLAGGPKNTGELFF
V: TRBV20-1
J: TRBJ2-2
D: TRBD2
size: NA

DNA: TGTGCCAGCAGCTTAGGGGCAATCGGCCCCTACAATGAGCAGTTCTTC
CDR3: CASSLGAIGPYNEQFF
V: TRBV7-9
J: TRBJ2-1
D: NA
size: NA

DNA: TGTGCCAGCAGTTTCGATTGGAGCGTGGGAAACACCATATATTTT
CDR3: CASSFDWSVGNTIYF
V: TRBV28
J: TRBJ1-3
D: NA
size: few

DNA: TGTGCCAGCAGCCAACCAGGGGAAGGCTACACCTTC
CDR3: CASSQPGEGYTF
V: TRBV3-1
J: TRBJ1-2
D: NA
size: NA

DNA: TGTGCCAGCAGTGAAGGGTCTTACTACGAGCAGTACTTC
CDR3: CASSEGSYYEQYF
V: TRBV2
J: TRBJ2-7
D: NA
size: NA

DNA: TGTGCCAGCAGTACTGGCGGGATACCTAGCACAGATACGCAGTATTTT
CDR3: CASSTGGIPSTDTQYF
V: TRBV27
J: TRBJ2-3
D: NA
size: few

DNA: TGCAGTGCGACGGACAGCCGCCTTACCGGGGAGCTGTTTTTT
CDR3: CSATDSRLTGELFF
V: TRBV20-1
J: TRBJ2-2
D: NA
size: few

DNA: TGCAGTGCTGGGGGACAGAGCAATCAGCCCCAGCATTTT
CDR3: CSAGGQSNQPQHF
V: TRBV20-1
J: TRBJ1-5
D: TRBD1
size: many

DNA: TGCAGCGTTGTTGGCAGATTCTATGGCTACACCTTC
CDR3: CSVVGRFYGYTF
V: TRBV29-1
J: TRBJ1-2
D: NA
size: NA

DNA: TGTGCCAGCAGTTTACGGGGGACAATCTCTGGGGCCAACGTCCTGACTTTC
CDR3: CASSLRGTISGANVLTF
V: TRBV27
J: TRBJ2-6
D: NA
size: NA

DNA: TGCGCCAGCAGCTTGGTGACAGGGGGACCGAAGGGGGAGCAGTACTTC
CDR3: CASSLVTGGPKGEQYF
V: TRBV5-1
J: TRBJ2-7
D: TRBD1
size: NA

DNA: TGTGCCAGCAGGAGGACAGGGGTGGTGAACACTGAAGCTTTCTTT
CDR3: CASRRTGVVNTEAFF
V: TRBV3-1
J: TRBJ1-1
D: TRBD1
size: few

DNA: TGCAGTGCTAGGCCCCCGACAGGGGGCGACGAGCAGTACTTC
CDR3: CSARPPTGGDEQYF
V: TRBV20-1
J: TRBJ2-7
D: TRBD1
size: many

DNA: TGTGCCAGCAGTTACTCTCGCTCAGCAGCCACAGATACGCAGTATTTT
CDR3: CASSYSRSAATDTQYF
V: TRBV6-5
J: TRBJ2-3
D: NA
size: NA

DNA: TGTGCCAGCACCAAGGGACAGGGTTTCACTGAAGCTTTCTTT
CDR3: CASTKGQGFTEAFF
V: TRBV6-1
J: TRBJ1-1
D: TRBD1
size: few

DNA: TGTGCCAGCAGCCCAACGAGGGGGAGCACAGATACGCAGTATTTT
CDR3: CASSPTRGSTDTQYF
V: TRBV7-2
J: TRBJ2-3
D: NA
size: NA

DNA: TGTGCCACCAGCAGGGGGTTTATGGGGGATATCTCCTACAATGAGCAGTTCTTC
CDR3: CATSRGFMGDISYNEQFF
V: TRBV15
J: TRBJ2-1
D: NA
size: NA

DNA: TGTGCCAGCTACCTGGGAGGGGGGAGAGAAGCTTTCTTT
CDR3: CASYLGGGREAFF
V: TRBV12-3/TRBV12-4
J: TRBJ1-1
D: NA
size: many

DNA: TGTGCCAGCAGCTTAGCCGGACAGGGGTTCTCCTATAATTCACCCCTCCACTTT
CDR3: CASSLAGQGFSYNSPLHF
V: TRBV7-2
J: TRBJ1-6
D: TRBD1
size: NA

DNA: TGTGCCAGCAGTTCGCGGACTAGCCTCCTCTACGAGCAGTACTTC
CDR3: CASSSRTSLLYEQYF
V: TRBV27
J: TRBJ2-7
D: TRBD2
size: few

DNA: TGTGCCTGGAGTGTACAGCGGGGCACAGATACGCAGTATTTT
CDR3: CAWSVQRGTDTQYF
V: TRBV30
J: TRBJ2-3
D: NA
size: few

DNA: TGTGCCAGCAGCCAAGCGGGCAGGGGGGGGGATCAGCCCCAGCATTTT
CDR3: CASSQAGRGGDQPQHF
V: TRBV3-1
J: TRBJ1-5
D: TRBD1
size: few

DNA: TGTGCCAGCAGCGCCCCGGAAGCGCTGAGCTCCTACGAGCAGTACTTC
CDR3: CASSAPEALSSYEQYF
V: TRBV5-6
J: TRBJ2-7
D: NA
size: few

DNA: TGCACCAGCAGGCAGCAGAAGCCCCAGCATTTT
CDR3: CTSRQQKPQHF
V: TRBV1
J: TRBJ1-5
D: NA
size: NA

DNA: TGCGCCAGCAGGAGGGACACCCAAGAGACCCAGTACTTC
CDR3: CASRRDTQETQYF
V: TRBV5-1
J: TRBJ2-5
D: NA
size: many

DNA: TGCAGTGCTAGAGGTGCGCAGGGGGTGGATGAGCAGTTCTTC
CDR3: CSARGAQGVDEQFF
V: TRBV20-1
J: TRBJ2-1
D: TRBD1
size: NA

DNA: TGCAGCGTTGCCCAGGGGAAGGGCAATCAGCCCCAGCATTTT
CDR3: CSVAQGKGNQPQHF
V: TRBV29-1
J: TRBJ1-5
D: NA
size: few

DNA: TGCGCCAGCAGCGAGCTCGGGACAGTTGTGGGTGGCACAGATACGCAGTATTTT
CDR3: CASSELGTVVGGTDTQYF
V: TRBV5-1
J: TRBJ2-3
D: TRBD1
size: NA

DNA: TGTGCCAGCAGCCAAGAATGGCTAGCGGGAGTGGAGGAGCAGTTCTTC
CDR3: CASSQEWLAGVEEQFF
V: TRBV14
J: TRBJ2-1
D: TRBD2
size: NA

DNA: TGCAGTGCTAGTCAACAGGGGAATCAGCCCCAGCATTTT
CDR3: CSASQQGNQPQHF
V: TRBV20-1
J: TRBJ1-5
D: TRBD1
size: NA